This T cell receptor beta chain emerged from a study of CD8 T cells in Susac syndrome. This clonotype was seen more than once but under ten times. TEMRA cells were FACS-enriched, unlike CD8+ and CD4+ T cells, which were negatively isolated. RNA was extracted with the RNeasy kit, and a quantity of about 0.45 to 1 ug was reverse transcribed using random hexamers. immunoSEQ multiplex PCR amplified TCR beta CDR3 across 54 Vbeta, 13 Jbeta. TCRdb used MiXCR to reprocess the immunoSEQ multiplex PCR reads, holding one entry per CDR3 protein. The sample shows 240,000 or so distinct CDR3 sequences, 90% to 96% of them seen only once. This TCR came from a human donor with Susac syndrome. The material sequenced was CD4+ T cells from PBMCs.

CDR3 residues: CSVALDSYEQYF. The CDR3 DNA follows: TGCAGCGTTGCCCTGGACAGCTACGAGCAGTACTTC. V and J are TRBV29-1 and TRBJ2-7; TRBD1 might be the D (6 bases). The CDR3 loop spans 12 amino acids. Germline V lookup: CDR1 SQVTM, CDR2 ANQGSEA. The germline V and J ends were trimmed by 4 bases and 3 bases, with 10 bases remaining between them.